The clone carrying this TCR beta chain was detected only a few times. This entry comes from a study of T-cell reconstitution after alpha-beta-depleted transplantation in children. V lost 4 bases and J lost 0, with 8 bases in between. The CDR3 spans 14 residues. Researchers prepared the TCRbeta library using unique molecular identifiers, the study reports. One entry per CDR3 protein, called by TCRdb with MiXCR from the PCR reads. The table includes roughly 590,000 distinct CDR3 sequences, 16% detected once. This receptor was identified in a human donor who donated a stem cell graft to a child with acute myeloid leukemia. The J gene is TRBJ2-3, the V gene TRBV12-3 or TRBV12-4; D gene ambiguous. This material consisted of PBMCs from the stem cell graft donor, taken from the stem cell graft. CDR3 amino acids: CASSWQTSTDTQYF. The CDR3, as DNA: TGTGCCAGCAGTTGGCAGACTAGCACAGATACGCAGTATTTT.